These T cell receptor beta chains were read from a single sample in a study of shared clonotypes between healthy human individuals. Sequencing used immunoSEQ multiplex PCR; TCRdb keeps in-frame clones, though not all of them. Among 2 million to 2.5 million clones listed, 85% to 95% were seen once. Sequences were obtained from naive CD4+ T cells from PBMCs. Receptors originate from a man aged 18 to 30 in good health. Some clones in this sample may be carry-over from other donors' samples. The CDR3 runs from the conserved cysteine through the conserved F or W. A D gene is named only where the DNA matches it firmly. Clone size appears in some rows only: once, few, many, or a class for an expanded clone.

TRBJ2-4,18,TRBD1,TRBV28,once,CASSLSRQGTRAKNIQYF,TGTGCCAGCAGTTTATCGCGACAGGGAACCCGAGCCAAAAACATTCAGTACTTC
TRBJ1-1,14,.,TRBV6-5,once,CASSYAPKNTEAFF,TGTGCCAGCAGTTATGCCCCAAAGAACACTGAAGCTTTCTTT
TRBJ2-1,13,.,TRBV7-3,.,CASSLARDNEQFF,TGTGCCAGCAGCTTAGCCAGGGACAATGAGCAGTTCTTC
TRBJ1-1,14,.,TRBV14,.,CASSFLGGNTEAFF,TGTGCCAGCAGTTTTTTGGGGGGGAACACTGAAGCTTTCTTT
TRBJ2-7,14,.,TRBV7-2,.,CASSPRLGNYEQYF,TGTGCCAGCAGCCCCCGGTTGGGCAACTACGAGCAGTACTTC
TRBJ2-1,16,.,TRBV9,.,CASSVGTTYLNNEQFF,TGTGCCAGCAGCGTGGGGACAACATACCTAAACAATGAGCAGTTCTTC
TRBJ2-5,13,.,TRBV5-1,.,CASSLSSQETQYF,TGCGCCAGCAGCTTGTCGTCGCAAGAGACCCAGTACTTC
TRBJ2-7,15,TRBD1,TRBV6-6,.,CASSYGTALSYEQYF,TGTGCCAGCAGTTACGGGACAGCCCTGTCCTACGAGCAGTACTTC
TRBJ2-5,13,.,TRBV29-1,.,CSVVLGGEETQYF,TGCAGCGTTGTTTTGGGGGGTGAAGAGACCCAGTACTTC
TRBJ1-5,13,.,TRBV6-1,.,CASSDLLNQPQHF,TGTGCCAGCAGTGATCTGCTGAATCAGCCCCAGCATTTT
TRBJ1-2,14,TRBD1,TRBV28,.,CASSPGQRAYGYTF,TGTGCCAGCAGCCCGGGACAGAGGGCCTATGGCTACACCTTC